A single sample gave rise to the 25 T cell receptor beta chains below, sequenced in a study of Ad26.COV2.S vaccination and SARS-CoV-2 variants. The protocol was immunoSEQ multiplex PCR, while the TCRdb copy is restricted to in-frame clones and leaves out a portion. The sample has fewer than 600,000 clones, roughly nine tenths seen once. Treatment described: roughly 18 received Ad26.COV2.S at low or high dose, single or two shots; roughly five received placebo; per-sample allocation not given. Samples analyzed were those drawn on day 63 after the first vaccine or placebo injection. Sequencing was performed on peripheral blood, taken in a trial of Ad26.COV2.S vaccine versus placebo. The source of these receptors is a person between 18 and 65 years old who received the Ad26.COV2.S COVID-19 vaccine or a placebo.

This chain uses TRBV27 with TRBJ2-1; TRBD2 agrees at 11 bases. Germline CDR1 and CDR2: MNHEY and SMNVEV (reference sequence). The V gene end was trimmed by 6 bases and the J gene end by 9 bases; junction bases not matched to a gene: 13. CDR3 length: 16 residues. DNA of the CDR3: TGTGCCAGCAGCCCTTGGAGACTAGCGGGGTCTAGTGAGCAGTTCTTC. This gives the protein CASSPWRLAGSSEQFF.

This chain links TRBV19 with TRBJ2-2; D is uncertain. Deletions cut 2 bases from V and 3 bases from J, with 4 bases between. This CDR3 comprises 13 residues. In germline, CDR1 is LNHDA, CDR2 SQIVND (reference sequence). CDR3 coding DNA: TGTGCCAGTAGTATATACTACACCGGGGAGCTGTTTTTT. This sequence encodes CASSIYYTGELFF. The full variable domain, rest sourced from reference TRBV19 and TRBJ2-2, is DGGITQSPKYLFRKEGQNVTLSCEQNLNHDAMYWYRQDPGQGLRLIYYSQIVNDFQKGDIAEGYSVSREKKESFPLTVTSAQKNPTAFYLCASSIYYTGELFFGEGSRLTVL.

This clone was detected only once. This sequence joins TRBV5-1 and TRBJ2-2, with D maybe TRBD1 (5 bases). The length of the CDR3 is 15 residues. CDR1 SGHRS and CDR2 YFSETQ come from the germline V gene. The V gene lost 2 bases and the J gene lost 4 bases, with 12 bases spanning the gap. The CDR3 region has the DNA TGCGCCAGCAGCTTAGACAGTACTTCCACCGGGGAGCTGTTTTTT. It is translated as CASSLDSTSTGELFF.

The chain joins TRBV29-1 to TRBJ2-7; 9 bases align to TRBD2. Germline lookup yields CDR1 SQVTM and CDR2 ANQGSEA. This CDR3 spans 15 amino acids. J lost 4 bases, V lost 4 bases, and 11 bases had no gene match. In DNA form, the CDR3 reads TGCAGCGTTGTGGGTACTGCGGGAGGGATATACGAGCAGTACTTC. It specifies CSVVGTAGGIYEQYF.

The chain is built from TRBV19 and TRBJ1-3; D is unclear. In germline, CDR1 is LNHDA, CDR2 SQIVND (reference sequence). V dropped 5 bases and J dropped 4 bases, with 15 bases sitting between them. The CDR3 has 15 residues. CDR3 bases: TGTGCCAGTAGTCCCCCCGCAGGAAGGGGAAACACCATATATTTT. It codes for CASSPPAGRGNTIYF.

CDR3 in amino acids: CASSTRTPDTQYF. The CDR3 DNA follows: TGTGCCAGTAGTACGCGCACACCGGATACGCAGTATTTT. The chain uses TRBV19 and TRBJ2-3; no clear D. Between the trimmed V and J ends, which lost 4 bases and 6 bases, there was a span of 11 bases. Per germline, CDR1 LNHDA and CDR2 SQIVND (reference sequence). The CDR3 is made up of 13 amino acids.

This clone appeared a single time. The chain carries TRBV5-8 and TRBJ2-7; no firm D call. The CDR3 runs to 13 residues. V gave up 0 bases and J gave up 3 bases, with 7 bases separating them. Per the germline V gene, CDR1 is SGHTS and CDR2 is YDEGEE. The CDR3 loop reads CASSLVGSYEQYF. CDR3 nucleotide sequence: TGTGCCAGCAGCTTGGTTGGCAGCTACGAGCAGTACTTC.

The CDR3 here is CASSLLTSGQSYEQYF. DNA of the CDR3: TGTGCCAGCAGCTTATTGACGAGCGGGCAATCCTACGAGCAGTACTTC. V gene TRBV11-2 combines with J gene TRBJ2-7; a possible D gene is TRBD2 (6 bases). The CDR3 is 16 residues long. Germline V CDR1 and CDR2: SGHAT, FQNNGV. V gave up 2 bases and J gave up 1 base, with 15 bases separating them. Drawing the rest from reference TRBV11-2 and TRBJ2-7, the complete variable domain is EAGVAQSPRYKIIEKRQSVAFWCNPISGHATLYWYQQILGQGPKLLIQFQNNGVVDDSQLPKDRFSAERLKGVDSTLKIQPAKLEDSAVYLCASSLLTSGQSYEQYFGPGTRLTVT.

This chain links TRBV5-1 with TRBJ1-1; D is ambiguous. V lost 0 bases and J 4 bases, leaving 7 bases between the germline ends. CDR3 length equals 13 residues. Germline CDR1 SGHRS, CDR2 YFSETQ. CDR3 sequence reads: CASSLGLFTEAFF. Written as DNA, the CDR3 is TGCGCCAGCAGCTTGGGCCTCTTCACTGAAGCTTTCTTT.

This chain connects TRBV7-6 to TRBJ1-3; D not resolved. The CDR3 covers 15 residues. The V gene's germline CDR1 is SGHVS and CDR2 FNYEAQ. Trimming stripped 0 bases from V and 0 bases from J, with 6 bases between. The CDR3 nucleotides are TGTGCCAGCAGCTTAGCGCAGAGCTCTGGAAACACCATATATTTT. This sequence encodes CASSLAQSSGNTIYF.

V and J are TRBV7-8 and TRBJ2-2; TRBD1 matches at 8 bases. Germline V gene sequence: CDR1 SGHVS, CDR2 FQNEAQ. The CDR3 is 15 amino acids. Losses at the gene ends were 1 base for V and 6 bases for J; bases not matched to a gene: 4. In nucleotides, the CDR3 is TGTGCCAGCAGCTTAGTGGGACAGGTATCCGGGGAGCTGTTTTTT. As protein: CASSLVGQVSGELFF.

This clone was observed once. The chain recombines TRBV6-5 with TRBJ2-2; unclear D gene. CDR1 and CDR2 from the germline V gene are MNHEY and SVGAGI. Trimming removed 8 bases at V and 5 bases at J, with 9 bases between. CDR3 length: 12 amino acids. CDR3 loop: CASLIRTGELFF. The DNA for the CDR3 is TGTGCCAGCCTTATTCGAACCGGGGAGCTGTTTTTT.

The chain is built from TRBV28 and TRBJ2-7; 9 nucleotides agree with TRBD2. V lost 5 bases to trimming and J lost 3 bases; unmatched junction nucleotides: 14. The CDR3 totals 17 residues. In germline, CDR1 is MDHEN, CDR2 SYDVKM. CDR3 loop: CASSPIGGVAGVYEQYF. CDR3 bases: TGTGCCAGCAGTCCCATAGGGGGGGTAGCGGGAGTCTACGAGCAGTACTTC.

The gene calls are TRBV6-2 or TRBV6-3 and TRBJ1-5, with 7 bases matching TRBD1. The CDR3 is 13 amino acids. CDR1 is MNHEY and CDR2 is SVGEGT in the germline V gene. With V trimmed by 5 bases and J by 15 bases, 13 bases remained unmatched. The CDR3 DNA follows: TGTGCCAGCAGTCAGGGACAGTCGTCGGGATCGCATTTT. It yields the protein CASSQGQSSGSHF.

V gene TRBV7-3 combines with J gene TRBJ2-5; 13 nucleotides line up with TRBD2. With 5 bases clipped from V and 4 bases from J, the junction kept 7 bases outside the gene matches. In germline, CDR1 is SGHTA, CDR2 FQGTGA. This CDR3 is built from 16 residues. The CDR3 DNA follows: TGTGCCAGCAGCCCCGGACTAGCGGGAGTAACAGAGACCCAGTACTTC. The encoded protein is CASSPGLAGVTETQYF.

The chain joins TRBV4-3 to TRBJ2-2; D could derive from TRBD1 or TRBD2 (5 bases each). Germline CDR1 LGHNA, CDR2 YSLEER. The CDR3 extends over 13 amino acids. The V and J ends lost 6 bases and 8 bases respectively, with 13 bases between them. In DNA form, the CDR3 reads TGCGCCAGCAGGAAAGTTGGGGGAGGGGAGCTGTTTTTT. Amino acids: CASRKVGGGELFF.

CDR3 in amino acids: CASSYPGAEAFF. The CDR3 DNA follows: TGTGCCAGCAGTTACCCGGGCGCTGAAGCTTTCTTT. V is TRBV6-5 and J is TRBJ1-1; D remains unclear. The ends were cut back, 2 bases at V and 6 bases at J, with 7 bases in the middle. The CDR3 consists of 12 residues. The V gene's germline CDR1 is MNHEY and CDR2 SVGAGI.

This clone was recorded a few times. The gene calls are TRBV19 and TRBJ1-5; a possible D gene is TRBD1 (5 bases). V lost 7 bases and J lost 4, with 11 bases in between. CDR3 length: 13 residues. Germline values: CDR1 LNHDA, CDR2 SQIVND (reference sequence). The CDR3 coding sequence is TGTGCCAGTAACCGGGACTTTAATCAGCCCCAGCATTTT. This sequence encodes CASNRDFNQPQHF.

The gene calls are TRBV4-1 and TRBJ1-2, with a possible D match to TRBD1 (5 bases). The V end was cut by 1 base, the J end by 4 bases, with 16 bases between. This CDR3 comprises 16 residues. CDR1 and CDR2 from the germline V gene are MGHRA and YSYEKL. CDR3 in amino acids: CASSQASGRWSYGYTF. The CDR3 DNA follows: TGCGCCAGCAGCCAAGCCTCAGGGCGTTGGTCCTATGGCTACACCTTC.

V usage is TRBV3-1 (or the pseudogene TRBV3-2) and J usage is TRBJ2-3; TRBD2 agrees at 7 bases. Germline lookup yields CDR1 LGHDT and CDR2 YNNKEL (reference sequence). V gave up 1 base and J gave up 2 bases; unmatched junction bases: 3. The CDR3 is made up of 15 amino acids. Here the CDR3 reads CASSQAGGNTDTQYF. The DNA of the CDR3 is TGTGCCAGCAGCCAAGCGGGAGGTAACACAGATACGCAGTATTTT.

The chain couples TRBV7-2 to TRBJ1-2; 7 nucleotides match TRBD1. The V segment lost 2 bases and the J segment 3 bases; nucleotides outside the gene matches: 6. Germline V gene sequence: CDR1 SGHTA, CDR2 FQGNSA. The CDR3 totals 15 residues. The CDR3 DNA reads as TGTGCCAGCAGCTTATCCATCGGACAGGACTATGGCTACACCTTC. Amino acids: CASSLSIGQDYGYTF.

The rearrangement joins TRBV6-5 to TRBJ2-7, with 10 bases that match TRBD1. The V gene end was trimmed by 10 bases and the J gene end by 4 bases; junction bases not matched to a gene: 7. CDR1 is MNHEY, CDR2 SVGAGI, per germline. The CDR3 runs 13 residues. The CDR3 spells CATSGDRGYEQYF. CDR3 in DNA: TGTGCCACCTCCGGGGACAGGGGTTACGAGCAGTACTTC.

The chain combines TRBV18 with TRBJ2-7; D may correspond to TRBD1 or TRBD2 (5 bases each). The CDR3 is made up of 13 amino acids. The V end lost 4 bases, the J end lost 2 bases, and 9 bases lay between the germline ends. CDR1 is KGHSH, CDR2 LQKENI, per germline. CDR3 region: CASSRDDTYEQYF. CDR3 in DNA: TGTGCCAGCTCACGGGACGATACCTACGAGCAGTACTTC.

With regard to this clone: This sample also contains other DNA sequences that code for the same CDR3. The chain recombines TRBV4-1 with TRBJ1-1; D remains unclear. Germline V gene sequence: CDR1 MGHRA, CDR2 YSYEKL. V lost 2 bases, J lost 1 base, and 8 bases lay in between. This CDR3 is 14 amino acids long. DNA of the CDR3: TGCGCCAGCAGCCAATGGCAAGGGAACACTGAAGCTTTCTTT. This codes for CASSQWQGNTEAFF.

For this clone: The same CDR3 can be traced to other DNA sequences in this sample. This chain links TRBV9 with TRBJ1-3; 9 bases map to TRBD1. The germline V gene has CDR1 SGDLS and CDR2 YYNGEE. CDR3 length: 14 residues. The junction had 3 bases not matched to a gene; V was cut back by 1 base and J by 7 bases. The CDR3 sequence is CASSVSGTGNTIYF. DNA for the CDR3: TGTGCCAGCAGCGTATCCGGGACAGGGAACACCATATATTTT.